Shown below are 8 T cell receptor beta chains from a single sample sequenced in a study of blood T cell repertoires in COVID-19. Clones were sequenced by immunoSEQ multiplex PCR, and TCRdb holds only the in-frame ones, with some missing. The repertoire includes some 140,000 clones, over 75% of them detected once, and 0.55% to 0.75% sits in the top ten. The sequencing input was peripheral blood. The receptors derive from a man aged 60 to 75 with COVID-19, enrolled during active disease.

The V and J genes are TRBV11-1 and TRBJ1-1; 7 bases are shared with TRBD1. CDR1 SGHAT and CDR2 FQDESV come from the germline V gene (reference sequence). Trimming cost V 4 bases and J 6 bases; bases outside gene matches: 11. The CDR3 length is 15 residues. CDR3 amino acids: CASSYGTAVRPEAFF. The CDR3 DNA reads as TGTGCCAGCAGCTACGGGACAGCGGTTCGTCCTGAAGCTTTCTTT. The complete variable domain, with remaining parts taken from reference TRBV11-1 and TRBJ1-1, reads EAEVAQSPRYKITEKSQAVAFWCDPISGHATLYWYRQILGQGPELLVQFQDESVVDDSQLPKDRFSAERLKGVDSTLKIQPAELGDSAMYLCASSYGTAVRPEAFFGQGTRLTVV.

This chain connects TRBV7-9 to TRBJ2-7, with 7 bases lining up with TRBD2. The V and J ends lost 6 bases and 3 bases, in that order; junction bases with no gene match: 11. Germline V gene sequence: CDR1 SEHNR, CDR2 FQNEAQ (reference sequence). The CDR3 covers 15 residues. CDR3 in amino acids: CASSIYGGGNYEQYF. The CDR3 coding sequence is TGTGCCAGCAGTATATATGGGGGAGGGAACTACGAGCAGTACTTC.

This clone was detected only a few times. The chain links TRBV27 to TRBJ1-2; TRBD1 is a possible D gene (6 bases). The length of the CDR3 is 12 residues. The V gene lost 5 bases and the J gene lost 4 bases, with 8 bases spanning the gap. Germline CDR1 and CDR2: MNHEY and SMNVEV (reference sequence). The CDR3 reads CASSLQGYGYTF. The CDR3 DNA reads TGTGCCAGCAGTCTACAGGGCTATGGCTACACCTTC.

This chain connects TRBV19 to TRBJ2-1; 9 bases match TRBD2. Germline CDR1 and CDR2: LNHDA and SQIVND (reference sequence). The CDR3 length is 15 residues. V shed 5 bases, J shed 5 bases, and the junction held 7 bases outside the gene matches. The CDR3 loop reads CASSALAGSHNEQFF. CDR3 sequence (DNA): TGTGCCAGTAGTGCGCTAGCGGGATCCCACAATGAGCAGTTCTTC.

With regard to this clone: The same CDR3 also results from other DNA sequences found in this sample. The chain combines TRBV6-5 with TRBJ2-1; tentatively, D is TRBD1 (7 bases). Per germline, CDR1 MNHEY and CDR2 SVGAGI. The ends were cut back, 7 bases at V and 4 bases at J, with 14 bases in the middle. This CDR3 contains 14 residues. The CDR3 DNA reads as TGTGCCAGCATTCTAGCAGGGGGGTACAATGAGCAGTTCTTC. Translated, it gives CASILAGGYNEQFF.

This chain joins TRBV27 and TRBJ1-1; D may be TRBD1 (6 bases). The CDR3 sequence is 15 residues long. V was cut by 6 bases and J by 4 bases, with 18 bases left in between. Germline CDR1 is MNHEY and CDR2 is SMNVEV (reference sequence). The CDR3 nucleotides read TGTGCCAGCAGCCGATTACAGGGTAGGGGCACTGAAGCTTTCTTT. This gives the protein CASSRLQGRGTEAFF.

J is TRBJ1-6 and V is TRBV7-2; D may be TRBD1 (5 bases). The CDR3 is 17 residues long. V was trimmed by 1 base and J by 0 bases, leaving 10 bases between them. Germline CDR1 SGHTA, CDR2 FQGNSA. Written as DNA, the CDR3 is TGTGCCAGCAGCTTAGACCAGGGCGGCTCCTATAATTCACCCCTCCACTTT. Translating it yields CASSLDQGGSYNSPLHF.

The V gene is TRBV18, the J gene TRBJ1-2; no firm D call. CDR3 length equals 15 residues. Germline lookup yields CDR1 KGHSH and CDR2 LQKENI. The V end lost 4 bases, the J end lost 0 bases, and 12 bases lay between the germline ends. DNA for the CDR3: TGTGCCAGCTCACGGAACAGAGCAGCTAACTATGGCTACACCTTC. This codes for CASSRNRAANYGYTF.